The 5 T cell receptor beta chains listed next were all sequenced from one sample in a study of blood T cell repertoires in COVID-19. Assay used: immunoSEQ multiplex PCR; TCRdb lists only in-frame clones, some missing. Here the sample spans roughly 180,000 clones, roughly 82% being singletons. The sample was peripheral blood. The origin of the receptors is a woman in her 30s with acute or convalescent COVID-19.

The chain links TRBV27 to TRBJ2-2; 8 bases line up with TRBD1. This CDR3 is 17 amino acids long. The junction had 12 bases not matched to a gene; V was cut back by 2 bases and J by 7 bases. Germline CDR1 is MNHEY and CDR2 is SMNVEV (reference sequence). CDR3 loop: CASSLVGTGPIIGELFF. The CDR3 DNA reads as TGTGCCAGCAGTTTAGTTGGGACAGGACCGATCATCGGGGAGCTGTTTTTT.

This CDR3 reads CASSSVAQTYEQYF. The CDR3 bases are TGTGCCAGCAGTTCCGTGGCTCAGACCTACGAGCAGTACTTC. The chain uses TRBV27 and TRBJ2-7; no clear D. Germline V gene data show CDR1 as MNHEY and CDR2 as SMNVEV (reference sequence). The V end was cut by 4 bases, the J end by 2 bases, with 12 bases between. The CDR3 sequence is 14 residues long.

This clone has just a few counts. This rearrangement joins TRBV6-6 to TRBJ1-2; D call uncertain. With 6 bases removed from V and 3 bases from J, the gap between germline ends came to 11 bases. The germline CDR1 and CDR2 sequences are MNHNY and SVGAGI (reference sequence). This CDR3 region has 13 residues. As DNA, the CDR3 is TGTGCCAGCAGCTTACAACGGGACTATGGCTACACCTTC. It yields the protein CASSLQRDYGYTF.

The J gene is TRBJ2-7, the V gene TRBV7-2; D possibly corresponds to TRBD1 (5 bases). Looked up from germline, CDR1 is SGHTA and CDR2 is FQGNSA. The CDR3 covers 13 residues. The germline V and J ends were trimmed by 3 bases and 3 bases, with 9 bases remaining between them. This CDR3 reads CASSFLGVYEQYF. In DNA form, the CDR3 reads TGTGCCAGCAGCTTCCTAGGGGTCTACGAGCAGTACTTC.

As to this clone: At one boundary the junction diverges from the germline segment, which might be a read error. CDR3 loop: CASSLDRGMVNTEAFF. CDR3 sequence (DNA): TGTGCCAGCAGTTTGGACAGGGGTATGGTGAACACTGAAGCTTTCTTT. The V call is TRBV5-6, the J call TRBJ1-1; 9 nucleotides line up with TRBD1. Germline CDR1 and CDR2: SGHDT and YYEEEE. The CDR3 spans 16 residues.